This T cell receptor (beta chain) was recorded in a study of blood T cell repertoires in COVID-19. V lost 6 bases, J lost 12 bases, and 12 bases lay in between. This CDR3 spans 12 amino acids. CDR1 is MNHEY, CDR2 SMNVEV, per germline (reference sequence). The method was immunoSEQ multiplex PCR; TCRdb's version includes in-frame clones alone and lacks a portion of them. The sample includes 190,000 or so clones, 85% of them seen just once. This rearrangement joins TRBV27 to TRBJ1-6; no clear D. Sequencing used PBMCs or T cells enriched from blood (not recorded which). The receptor's source is a man aged 35 to 55 who had recovered from COVID-19. The CDR3 DNA sequence: TGTGCCAGCAGGTCGGGAACTGGACCCCTCCACTTT. Its translation: CASRSGTGPLHF.